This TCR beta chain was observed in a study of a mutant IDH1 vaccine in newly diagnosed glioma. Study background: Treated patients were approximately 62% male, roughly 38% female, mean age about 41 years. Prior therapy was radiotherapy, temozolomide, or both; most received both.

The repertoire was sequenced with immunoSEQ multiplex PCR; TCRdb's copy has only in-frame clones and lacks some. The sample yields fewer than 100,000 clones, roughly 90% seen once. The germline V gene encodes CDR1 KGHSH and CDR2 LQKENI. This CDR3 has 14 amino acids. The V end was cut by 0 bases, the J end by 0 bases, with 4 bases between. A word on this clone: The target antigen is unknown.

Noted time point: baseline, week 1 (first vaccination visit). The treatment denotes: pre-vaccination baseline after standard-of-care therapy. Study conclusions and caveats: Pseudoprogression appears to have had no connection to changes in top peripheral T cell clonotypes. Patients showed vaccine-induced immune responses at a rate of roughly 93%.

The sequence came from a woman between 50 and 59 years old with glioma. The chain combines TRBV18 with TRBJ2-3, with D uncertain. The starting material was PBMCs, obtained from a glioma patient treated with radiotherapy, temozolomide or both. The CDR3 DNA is TGTGCCAGCTCACCACCAGCTAGCACAGATACGCAGTATTTT. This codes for CASSPPASTDTQYF.